What follows are 28 T cell receptor beta chains derived from one specimen sequenced in a study of CD8 T cells in ankylosing spondylitis. TCRdb itself ran the 5' RACE reads through MiXCR, one entry per CDR3 protein. Counted here are a few hundred thousand distinct CDR3 sequences, 15% to 20% occurring once; the ten biggest clones make up less than 35%. Sequencing was done on a sample of blood, either unsorted or a sorted T cell fraction (not recorded which). Receptors were obtained from a male donor with ankylosing spondylitis or in good health (not recorded which).

V usage is TRBV6-5 and J usage is TRBJ2-2; 8 bases line up with TRBD2. Germline assignment: CDR1 MNHEY and CDR2 SVGAGI. CDR3 size: 18 residues. The V gene end was trimmed by 0 bases and the J gene end by 0 bases; junction bases not matched to a gene: 6. Here the CDR3 reads CASSYSHSGLANTGELFF. CDR3 coding DNA: TGTGCCAGCAGTTACTCACACTCGGGACTAGCGAACACCGGGGAGCTGTTTTTT.

This clonotype was found many times. V gene TRBV29-1 combines with J gene TRBJ2-5, with 9 bases identical to TRBD1. CDR3 length: 13 amino acids. CDR1 is SQVTM and CDR2 is ANQGSEA in the germline V gene. The V segment lost 3 bases and the J segment 5 bases; nucleotides outside the gene matches: 4. DNA for the CDR3: TGCAGCGTTGAGACAGGGGGTTTGGAGACCCAGTACTTC. This translates into CSVETGGLETQYF.

In its sample, this clonotype was seen many times. The chain uses TRBV15 and TRBJ2-5; the D gene is possibly TRBD1 (5 bases). CDR3 length: 15 residues. Germline V lookup: CDR1 LNHNV, CDR2 YYDKDF (reference sequence). V was shortened by 8 bases and J by 2 bases, with 18 bases between the two germline ends. CDR3 DNA sequence: TGTGCCACCTCGACCCCAGGGCTACAGCAAGAGACCCAGTACTTC. As protein: CATSTPGLQQETQYF. Supplemented by reference TRBV15 and TRBJ2-5, the full variable domain reads DAMVIQNPRYQVTQFGKPVTLSCSQTLNHNVMYWYQQKSSQAPKLLFHYYDKDFNNEADTPDNFQSRRPNTSFCFLDIRSPGLGDTAMYLCATSTPGLQQETQYFGPGTRLLVL.

This clonotype was detected many times. This chain uses TRBV7-9 with TRBJ2-2, with D perhaps TRBD2 (6 bases). Germline V gives CDR1 SEHNR, CDR2 FQNEAQ (reference sequence). With 5 bases removed from V and 7 bases from J, the gap between germline ends came to 14 bases. The CDR3 extends over 14 amino acids. The CDR3 is CASSGGLLGGELFF. DNA of the CDR3: TGTGCCAGCAGCGGCGGACTATTAGGCGGGGAGCTGTTTTTT.

This clonotype came up many times. The CDR3: CASSLIAGTRRETQYF. The CDR3 bases are TGTGCCAGCAGTCTAATAGCCGGGACTCGGCGAGAGACCCAGTACTTC. V usage is TRBV27 and J usage is TRBJ2-5, with a possible D match to TRBD2 (6 bases). Germline CDR1 and CDR2: MNHEY and SMNVEV (reference sequence). Trimming stripped 5 bases from V and 4 bases from J, with 20 bases between. This CDR3 has 16 amino acids.

This clonotype has ten or more counts. This chain links TRBV27 with TRBJ2-1, with TRBD2 matching over 11 bases. The CDR3 runs 15 residues. Germline assignment: CDR1 MNHEY and CDR2 SMNVEV (reference sequence). Unmatched junction bases numbered 6, after V lost 5 bases and J lost 6 bases. The CDR3 nucleotides are TGTGCCAGCAGTCCCGGGACTAGCGGAGGCAATGAGCAGTTCTTC. As protein: CASSPGTSGGNEQFF.

This clonotype appeared a few times. The rearrangement uses TRBV4-1 and TRBJ2-5; D could derive from TRBD1 or TRBD2 (5 bases each). There are 15 residues in the CDR3. CDR1 is MGHRA, CDR2 YSYEKL, per germline. V was shortened by 0 bases and J by 5 bases, with 13 bases between the two germline ends. The CDR3 DNA sequence: TGCGCCAGCAGCCAAGATCCGGTGGGGGAGGAGACCCAGTACTTC. Encoded protein: CASSQDPVGEETQYF.

This chain connects TRBV29-1 to TRBJ2-7; 11 bases agree with TRBD2. CDR1 SQVTM and CDR2 ANQGSEA come from the germline V gene. The ends lost 2 bases at V and 1 base at J; junction bases unmatched: 4. The CDR3 is made up of 15 amino acids. This chain's CDR3 is CSVELSGRASYEQYF. CDR3 sequence (DNA): TGCAGCGTTGAACTTAGCGGGAGGGCGTCCTACGAGCAGTACTTC.

Only a few counts were recorded for this clonotype. This sequence joins TRBV6-2 or TRBV6-3 and TRBJ2-1; D ambiguous. Between the trimmed V and J ends, which lost 6 bases and 3 bases, there was a span of 18 bases. CDR1 is MNHEY and CDR2 is SVGEGT in the germline V gene. There are 16 residues in the CDR3. CDR3 sequence reads: CASSPGPTLHYNEQFF. The CDR3 DNA is TGTGCCAGCAGCCCGGGTCCGACCCTTCACTACAATGAGCAGTTCTTC.

This clonotype occurred a few times. The V gene is TRBV12-3 or TRBV12-4, the J gene TRBJ2-5; D is unclear. V dropped 3 bases and J dropped 4 bases, with 9 bases sitting between them. The length of the CDR3 is 13 residues. CDR3 DNA: TGTGCCAGCAGTTTCGTGGCTGGAGAGACCCAGTACTTC. Protein product: CASSFVAGETQYF.

This clonotype turned up a few times. The V and J genes are TRBV2 and TRBJ2-7; D not resolved. Germline V gene sequence: CDR1 SNHLY, CDR2 FYNNEI. This CDR3 spans 11 amino acids. V lost 11 bases and J lost 5, with 13 bases in between. CDR3 nucleotide sequence: TGTGCCGTACAAGGGCGGCACGAGCAGTACTTC. It specifies CAVQGRHEQYF.

The V call is TRBV20-1, the J call TRBJ1-6; D call uncertain. Germline loops: CDR1 DFQATT, CDR2 SNEGSKA (reference sequence). Deletions cut 1 base from V and 3 bases from J, with 13 bases between. The CDR3 has 16 residues. CDR3 amino acids: CSARGEEQNYNSPLHF. In DNA form, the CDR3 reads TGCAGTGCTAGAGGAGAAGAACAGAACTATAATTCACCCCTCCACTTT.

This clonotype was counted ten times or more. The CDR3 DNA is TGCGCCAGCAGCCAAGGTCAGGGCTCCTACAATGAGCAGTTCTTC. Translating gives CASSQGQGSYNEQFF. The J gene is TRBJ2-1, the V gene TRBV4-1; tentatively, D is TRBD1 (5 bases). This CDR3 region has 15 residues. The germline V and J ends were trimmed by 1 base and 0 bases, with 7 bases remaining between them. Per the germline V gene, CDR1 is MGHRA and CDR2 is YSYEKL.

This clonotype was detected only a few times. The rearrangement uses TRBV28 and TRBJ2-7, with D hard to call. In germline, CDR1 is MDHEN, CDR2 SYDVKM. V lost 4 bases and J lost 3, with 13 bases in between. The CDR3 spans 14 residues. Written as DNA, the CDR3 is TGTGCCAGCAGTTATTTCAACAGAGACTACGAGCAGTACTTC. Translated, it gives CASSYFNRDYEQYF.

This clonotype was counted only a few times. The V gene is TRBV24-1, the J gene TRBJ2-6; tentative D call: TRBD1 (5 bases). Trimming pared 8 bases from V and 1 base from J, leaving 8 bases between. The CDR3 is made up of 14 amino acids. Germline V gives CDR1 KGHDR, CDR2 SFDVKD. CDR3 protein: CATNTGSGANVLTF. The DNA for the CDR3 is TGTGCCACCAACACAGGTTCTGGGGCCAACGTCCTGACTTTC.

The CDR3 DNA is TGCGCCAGCAGCCAAGGGGTCGGGACAGGTCTCGAGCAGTACTTC. This sequence encodes CASSQGVGTGLEQYF. The chain uses TRBV4-1 and TRBJ2-7; 8 positions match TRBD1. Germline lookup yields CDR1 MGHRA and CDR2 YSYEKL. The CDR3 has 15 amino acids. J gave up 6 bases and V 1 base, and 8 bases lay outside the gene matches.

The CDR3 loop is CASSQGWQGDTGELFF. The DNA for the CDR3 is TGTGCCAGCAGCCAAGGTTGGCAGGGGGACACCGGGGAGCTGTTTTTT. This rearrangement joins TRBV3-1 to TRBJ2-2; 7 nucleotides align to TRBD1. The CDR3 spans 16 residues. CDR1 and CDR2 from the germline V gene are LGHDT and YNNKEL (reference sequence). V lost 1 base, J lost 3 bases, and 5 bases stayed unmatched.

This chain joins TRBV27 and TRBJ2-7; D is undetermined. CDR3 length: 14 residues. Trimming took 8 bases from V and 3 from J, leaving 17 bases between them. Germline assignment: CDR1 MNHEY and CDR2 SMNVEV (reference sequence). The CDR3 is CASRPVGLGYEQYF. CDR3 nucleotide sequence: TGTGCCAGCCGGCCGGTAGGTCTTGGCTACGAGCAGTACTTC.

The chain carries TRBV7-9 and TRBJ2-1; 15 bases line up with TRBD2. The CDR3 consists of 15 residues. V lost 5 bases and J lost 8; bases outside the gene matches: 4. Germline CDR1 reads SEHNR; CDR2 reads FQNEAQ (reference sequence). As DNA, the CDR3 is TGTGCCAGCAGCCCCGGGACTAGCGGGAGGTATGAGCAGTTCTTC. Encoded protein: CASSPGTSGRYEQFF.

V and J are TRBV11-2 and TRBJ2-7, with D possibly TRBD2 on 6 matching bases. The CDR3 loop spans 13 amino acids. The V gene lost 2 bases and the J gene lost 7 bases, with 12 bases spanning the gap. Germline values: CDR1 SGHAT, CDR2 FQNNGV. The CDR3 nucleotides read TGTGCCAGCAGCTTACCGGAGGGCAGGGAGCAGTACTTC. It yields the protein CASSLPEGREQYF.

This clonotype was recorded at least ten times. This chain joins TRBV29-1 and TRBJ2-1; D is possibly TRBD2 (5 bases). Germline CDR1 is SQVTM and CDR2 is ANQGSEA. Deletions cut 7 bases from V and 4 bases from J, with 14 bases between. The CDR3 loop spans 13 amino acids. The CDR3 loop reads CSAPLAQYNEQFF. CDR3 coding DNA: TGCAGCGCGCCGCTAGCCCAGTACAATGAGCAGTTCTTC.

This clonotype was detected ten times or more. The V call is TRBV20-1, the J call TRBJ1-2; D is unresolved. Germline V lookup: CDR1 DFQATT, CDR2 SNEGSKA (reference sequence). The V end lost 0 bases, the J end lost 0 bases, and 14 bases lay between the germline ends. The CDR3 contains 16 residues. Here the CDR3 DNA reads TGCAGTGCTAGAGAACTGGGTCCGATAGCTAACTATGGCTACACCTTC. Protein: CSARELGPIANYGYTF.

V and J are TRBV29-1 and TRBJ2-2; either TRBD1 or TRBD2 may fit D (5 bases each). Deletions cut 7 bases from V and 6 bases from J, with 12 bases between. CDR1 is SQVTM, CDR2 ANQGSEA, per germline. This CDR3 has 12 amino acids. DNA for the CDR3: TGCAGCGCGACCGGGACCCCCGGGGAGCTGTTTTTT. It codes for CSATGTPGELFF.

This clonotype was seen many times. The V and J genes are TRBV6-5 and TRBJ2-7, with TRBD1 as a possible D gene (5 bases). The CDR3 runs 14 residues. Germline lookup yields CDR1 MNHEY and CDR2 SVGAGI. V shed 2 bases and J shed 3 bases, with 11 bases lying between them. CDR3 loop: CASSYTQDSYEQYF. The CDR3 DNA reads as TGTGCCAGCAGTTACACCCAAGACAGCTACGAGCAGTACTTC.

This rearrangement joins TRBV4-3 to TRBJ2-7, with TRBD2 as a possible D gene (5 bases). With 0 bases removed from V and 0 bases from J, the gap between germline ends came to 12 bases. Germline values: CDR1 LGHNA, CDR2 YSLEER. The CDR3 covers 16 residues. The CDR3 nucleotides are TGCGCCAGCAGCCAAGATCTGAGCGGAGGCTCCTACGAGCAGTACTTC. Its translation: CASSQDLSGGSYEQYF.

Here the CDR3 reads CATSDGQGGEQYF. CDR3 nucleotides: TGTGCCACCAGTGATGGACAGGGAGGCGAGCAGTACTTC. The rearrangement joins TRBV24-1 to TRBJ2-7, with 8 bases fitting TRBD1. This CDR3 spans 13 amino acids. Germline CDR1 reads KGHDR; CDR2 reads SFDVKD. Trimming removed 3 bases from V and 6 bases from J; junction bases left unmatched: 3.

This clonotype was seen just once. The chain combines TRBV20-1 with TRBJ2-7; 7 nucleotides line up with TRBD2. The CDR3 contains 14 residues. Germline V CDR1 and CDR2: DFQATT, SNEGSKA (reference sequence). V trimming: 4 bases; J trimming: 3 bases; junction bases outside the gene matches: 9. The CDR3 spells CSATVPGLSYEQYF. CDR3 DNA: TGCAGTGCTACAGTCCCGGGACTAAGCTACGAGCAGTACTTC.

V gene TRBV28 combines with J gene TRBJ2-7; TRBD1 matches 7 bases. Germline lookup yields CDR1 MDHEN and CDR2 SYDVKM. The CDR3 totals 16 residues. The V and J ends lost 5 bases and 2 bases, in that order; junction bases with no gene match: 12. Here the CDR3 DNA reads TGTGCCAGCAGTCCCATACGGACAGGTACAACCTACGAGCAGTACTTC. Translation: CASSPIRTGTTYEQYF.